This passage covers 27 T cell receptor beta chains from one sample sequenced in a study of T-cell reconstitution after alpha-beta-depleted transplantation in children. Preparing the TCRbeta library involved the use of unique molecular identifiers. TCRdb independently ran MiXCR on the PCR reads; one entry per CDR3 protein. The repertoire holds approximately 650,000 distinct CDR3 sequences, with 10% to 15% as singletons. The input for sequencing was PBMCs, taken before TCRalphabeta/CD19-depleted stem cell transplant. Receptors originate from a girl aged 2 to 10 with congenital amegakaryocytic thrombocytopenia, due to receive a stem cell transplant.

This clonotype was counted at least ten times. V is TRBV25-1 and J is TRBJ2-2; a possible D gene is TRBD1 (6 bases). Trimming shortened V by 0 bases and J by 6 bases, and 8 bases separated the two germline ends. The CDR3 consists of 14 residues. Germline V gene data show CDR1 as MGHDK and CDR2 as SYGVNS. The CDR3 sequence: CASSEYWGPGELFF. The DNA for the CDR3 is TGTGCCAGCAGTGAATACTGGGGGCCCGGGGAGCTGTTTTTT.

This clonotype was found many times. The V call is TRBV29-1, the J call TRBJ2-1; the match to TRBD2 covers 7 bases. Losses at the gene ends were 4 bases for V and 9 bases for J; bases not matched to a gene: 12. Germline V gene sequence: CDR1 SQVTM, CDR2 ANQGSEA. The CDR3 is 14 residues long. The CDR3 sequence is CSVVGPQGGVEQFF. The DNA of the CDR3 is TGCAGCGTTGTAGGTCCTCAGGGAGGGGTTGAGCAGTTCTTC.

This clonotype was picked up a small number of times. This CDR3 reads CSVGTGQSNQPQHF. The CDR3 nucleotides read TGCAGCGTGGGGACAGGCCAAAGCAATCAGCCCCAGCATTTT. The rearrangement joins TRBV29-1 to TRBJ1-5; 8 bases are a match to TRBD1. Trimming at V came to 6 bases and at J to 1 base, leaving 5 bases not matched to a gene. This CDR3 spans 14 amino acids. CDR1 SQVTM and CDR2 ANQGSEA come from the germline V gene.

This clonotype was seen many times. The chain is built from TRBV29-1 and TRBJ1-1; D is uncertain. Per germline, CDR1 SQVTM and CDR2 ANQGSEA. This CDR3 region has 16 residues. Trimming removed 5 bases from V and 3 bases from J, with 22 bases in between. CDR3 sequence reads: CSVSISTPSAYTEAFF. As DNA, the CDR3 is TGCAGCGTTTCTATATCGACACCCTCAGCATACACTGAAGCTTTCTTT.

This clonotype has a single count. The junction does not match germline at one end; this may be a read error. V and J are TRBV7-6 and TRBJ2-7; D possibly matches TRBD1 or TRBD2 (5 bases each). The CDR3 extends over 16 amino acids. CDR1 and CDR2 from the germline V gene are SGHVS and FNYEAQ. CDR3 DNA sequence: TGTGCCAGCAGCACTCTTCGGGGCGGAAACCCCTACGGGCAGTACTTC. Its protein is CASSTLRGGNPYGQYF.

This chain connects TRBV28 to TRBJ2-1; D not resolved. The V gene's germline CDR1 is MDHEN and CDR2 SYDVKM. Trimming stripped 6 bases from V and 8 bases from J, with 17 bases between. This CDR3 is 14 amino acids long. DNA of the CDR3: TGTGCCAGCAGCCCACGGGCCTCCTTGGATGAGCAGTTCTTC. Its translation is CASSPRASLDEQFF.

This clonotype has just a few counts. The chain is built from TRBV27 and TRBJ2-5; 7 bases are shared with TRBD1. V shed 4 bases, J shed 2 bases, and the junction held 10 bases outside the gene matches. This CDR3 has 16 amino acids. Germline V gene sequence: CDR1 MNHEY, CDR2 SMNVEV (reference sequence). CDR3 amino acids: CASSSPGGVGQETQYF. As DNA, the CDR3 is TGTGCCAGCAGTTCCCCAGGGGGAGTGGGACAAGAGACCCAGTACTTC.

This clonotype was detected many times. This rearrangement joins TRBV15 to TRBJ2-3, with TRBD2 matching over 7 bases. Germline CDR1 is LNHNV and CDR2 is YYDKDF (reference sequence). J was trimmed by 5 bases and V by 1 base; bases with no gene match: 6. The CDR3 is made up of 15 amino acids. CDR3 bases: TGTGCCACCAGCAGAGGAGCAGGGAGGGAAGATACGCAGTATTTT. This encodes CATSRGAGREDTQYF.

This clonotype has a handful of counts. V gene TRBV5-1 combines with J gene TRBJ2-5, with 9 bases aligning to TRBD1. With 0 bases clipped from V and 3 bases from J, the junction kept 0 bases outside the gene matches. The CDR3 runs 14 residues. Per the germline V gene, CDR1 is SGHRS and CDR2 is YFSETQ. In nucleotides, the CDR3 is TGCGCCAGCAGCTTGGGGACAGGGGAAGAGACCCAGTACTTC. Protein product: CASSLGTGEETQYF.

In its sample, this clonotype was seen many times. The CDR3 sequence: CASSPGRDTEAFF. The CDR3 coding sequence is TGTGCCAGCTCCCCTGGTCGAGACACTGAAGCTTTCTTT. The chain is built from TRBV18 and TRBJ1-1; D not certain. CDR1 is KGHSH, CDR2 LQKENI, per germline. V gave up 6 bases and J gave up 3 bases, with 11 bases separating them. The CDR3 has 13 amino acids.

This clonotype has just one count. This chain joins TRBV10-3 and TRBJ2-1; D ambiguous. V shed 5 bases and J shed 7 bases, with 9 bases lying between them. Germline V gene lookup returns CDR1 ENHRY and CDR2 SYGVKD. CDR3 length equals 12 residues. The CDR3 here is CAISFQANEQFF. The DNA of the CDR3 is TGTGCCATCAGTTTCCAGGCAAATGAGCAGTTCTTC.

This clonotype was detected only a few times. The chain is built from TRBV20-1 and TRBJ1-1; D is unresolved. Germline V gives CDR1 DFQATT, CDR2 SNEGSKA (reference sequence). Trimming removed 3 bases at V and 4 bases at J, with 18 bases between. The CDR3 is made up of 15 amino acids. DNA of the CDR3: TGCAGTGCTAGCCCTTTGATGATGTTTGTCACTGAAGCTTTCTTT. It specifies CSASPLMMFVTEAFF.

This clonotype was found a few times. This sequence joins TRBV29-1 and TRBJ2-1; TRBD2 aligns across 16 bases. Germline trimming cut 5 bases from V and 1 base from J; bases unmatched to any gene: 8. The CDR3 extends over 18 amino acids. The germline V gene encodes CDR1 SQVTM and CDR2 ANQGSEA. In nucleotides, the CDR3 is TGCAGCGTTCCCGGGACTAGCGGGAGGGCCAGGTCCTACAATGAGCAGTTCTTC. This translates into CSVPGTSGRARSYNEQFF.

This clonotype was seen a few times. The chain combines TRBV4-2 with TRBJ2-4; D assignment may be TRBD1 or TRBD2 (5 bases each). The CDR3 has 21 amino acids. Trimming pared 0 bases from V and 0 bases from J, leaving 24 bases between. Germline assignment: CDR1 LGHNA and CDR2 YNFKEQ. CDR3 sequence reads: CASSQDNGARVQFLAKNIQYF. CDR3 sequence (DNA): TGTGCCAGCAGCCAAGATAACGGGGCTAGAGTACAATTTTTAGCCAAAAACATTCAGTACTTC.

The CDR3 spells CASSWARRDTQYF. The DNA for the CDR3 is TGTGCCAGCAGTTGGGCGAGGAGAGATACGCAGTATTTT. The V gene is TRBV5-6, the J gene TRBJ2-3, with unresolved D. In germline, CDR1 is SGHDT, CDR2 YYEEEE. This CDR3 comprises 13 residues. V was trimmed by 5 bases and J by 5 bases, leaving 12 bases between them.

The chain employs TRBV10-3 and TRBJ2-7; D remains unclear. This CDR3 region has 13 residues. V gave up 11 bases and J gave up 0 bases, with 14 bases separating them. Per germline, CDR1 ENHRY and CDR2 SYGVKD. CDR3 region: CAPRSRPSYEQYF. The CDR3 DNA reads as TGTGCCCCCCGGTCAAGGCCCTCCTACGAGCAGTACTTC.

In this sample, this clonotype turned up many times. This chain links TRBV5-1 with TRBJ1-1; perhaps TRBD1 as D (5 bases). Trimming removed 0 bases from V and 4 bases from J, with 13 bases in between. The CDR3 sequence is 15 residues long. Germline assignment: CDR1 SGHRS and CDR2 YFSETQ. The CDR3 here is CASSLVMGGGTEAFF. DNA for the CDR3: TGCGCCAGCAGCTTGGTTATGGGGGGAGGCACTGAAGCTTTCTTT.

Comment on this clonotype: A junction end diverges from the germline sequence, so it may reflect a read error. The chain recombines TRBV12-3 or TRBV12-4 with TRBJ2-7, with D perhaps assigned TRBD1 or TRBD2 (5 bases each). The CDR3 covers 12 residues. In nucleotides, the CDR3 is TGTGCCAGCAGCCAGGGACCGCAGGAGCGGTACTTC. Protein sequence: CASSQGPQERYF.

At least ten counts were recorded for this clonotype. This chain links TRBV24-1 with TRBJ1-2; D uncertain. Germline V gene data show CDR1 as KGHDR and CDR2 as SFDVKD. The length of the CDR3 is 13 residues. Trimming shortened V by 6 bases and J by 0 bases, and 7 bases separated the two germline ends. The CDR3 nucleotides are TGTGCCACCAGTTCCGGGGCTAACTATGGCTACACCTTC. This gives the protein CATSSGANYGYTF.

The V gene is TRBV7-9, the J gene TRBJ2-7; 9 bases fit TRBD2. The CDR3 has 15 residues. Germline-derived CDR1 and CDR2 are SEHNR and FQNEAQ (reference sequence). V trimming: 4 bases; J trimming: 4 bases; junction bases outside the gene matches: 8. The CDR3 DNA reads TGTGCCAGCAGCTCAACGACTAGCGGAACTTACGAGCAGTACTTC. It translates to CASSSTTSGTYEQYF.

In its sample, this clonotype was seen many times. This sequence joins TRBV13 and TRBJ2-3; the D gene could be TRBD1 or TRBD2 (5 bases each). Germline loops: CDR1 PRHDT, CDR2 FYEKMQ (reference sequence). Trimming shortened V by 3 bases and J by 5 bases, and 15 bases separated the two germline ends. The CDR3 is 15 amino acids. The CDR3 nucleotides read TGTGCCAGCAGCTTCGGGGTCCCTCAGGGAGATACGCAGTATTTT. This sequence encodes CASSFGVPQGDTQYF.

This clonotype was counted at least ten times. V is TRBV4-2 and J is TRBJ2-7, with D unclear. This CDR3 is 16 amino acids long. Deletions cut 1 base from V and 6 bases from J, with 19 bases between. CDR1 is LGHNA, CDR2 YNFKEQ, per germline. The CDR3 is CASSQGRGSLAGEQYF. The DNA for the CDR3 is TGTGCCAGCAGCCAAGGACGAGGCTCTCTCGCCGGCGAGCAGTACTTC.

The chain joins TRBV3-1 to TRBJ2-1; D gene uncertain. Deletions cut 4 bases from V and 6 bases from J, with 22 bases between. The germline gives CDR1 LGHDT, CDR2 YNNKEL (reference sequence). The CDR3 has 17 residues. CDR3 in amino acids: CASSLGVLSFVGNEQFF. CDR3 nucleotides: TGTGCCAGCAGCCTAGGCGTTTTAAGCTTCGTCGGCAATGAGCAGTTCTTC.

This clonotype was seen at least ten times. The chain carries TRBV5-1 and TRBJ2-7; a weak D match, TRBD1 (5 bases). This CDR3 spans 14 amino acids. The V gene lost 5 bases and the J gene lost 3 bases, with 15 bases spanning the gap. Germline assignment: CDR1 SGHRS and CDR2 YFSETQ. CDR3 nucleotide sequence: TGCGCCAGCAGGCCGACAGTTAAAGACTACGAGCAGTACTTC. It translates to CASRPTVKDYEQYF.

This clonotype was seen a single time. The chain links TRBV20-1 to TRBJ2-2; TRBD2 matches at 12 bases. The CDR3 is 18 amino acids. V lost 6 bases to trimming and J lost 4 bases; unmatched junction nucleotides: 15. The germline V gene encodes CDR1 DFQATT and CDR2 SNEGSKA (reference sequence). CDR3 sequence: CSATTSGRSYATTGELFF. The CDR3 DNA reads TGCAGTGCAACTACTAGCGGGAGGTCTTACGCAACCACCGGGGAGCTGTTTTTT.

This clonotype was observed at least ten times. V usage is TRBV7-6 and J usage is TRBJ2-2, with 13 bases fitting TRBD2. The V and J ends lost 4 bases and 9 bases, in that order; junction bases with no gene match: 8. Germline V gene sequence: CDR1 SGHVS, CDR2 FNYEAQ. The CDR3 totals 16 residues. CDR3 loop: CASSSRLAGGPRELFF. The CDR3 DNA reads TGTGCCAGCAGCTCTCGACTAGCGGGAGGCCCCCGGGAGCTGTTTTTT.

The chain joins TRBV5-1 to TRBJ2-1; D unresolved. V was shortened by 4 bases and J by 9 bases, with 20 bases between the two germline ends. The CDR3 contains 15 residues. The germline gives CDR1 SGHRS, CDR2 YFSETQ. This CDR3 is CASSIVPSASTEQFF. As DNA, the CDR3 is TGCGCCAGCAGCATAGTCCCCAGCGCGAGTACTGAGCAGTTCTTC.